This TCR beta chain was documented in a study of blood T cell repertoires in COVID-19. Study background: Spain, Italy and the United States supplied samples that represented acute and convalescent COVID-19.

Germline V gene lookup returns CDR1 LNHDA and CDR2 SQIVND (reference sequence). The junction had 7 bases not matched to a gene; V was cut back by 4 bases and J by 6 bases. CDR3 length equals 15 residues. Generated by immunoSEQ multiplex PCR, the TCRdb table keeps only in-frame clones and is missing some. The repertoire holds fewer than 200,000 clones, with roughly 87% as singletons. Sequences were obtained from peripheral blood. The sequence derives from a man younger than 35 who had recovered from COVID-19. The chain combines TRBV19 with TRBJ1-5; 9 bases are a match to TRBD1. The CDR3 bases are TGTGCCAGTAGTACCTCACAGGGGGCGAGTCAGCCCCAGCATTTT. Translation: CASSTSQGASQPQHF.